Following are 8 T cell receptor beta chains from one sample sequenced in a study of OX40 agonist ivuxolimab in advanced cancers. Libraries were prepared through the immunoSEQ multiplex PCR assay. TCRdb carries this immuneACCESS record with in-frame sequences only. Its versions omit some clonotypes, under half of them owing to an unresolved V gene in the studies checked, with the rest unexplained. The sample profile shows 65,000 to 80,000 clones; 86% of them were found once. The biggest ten clones account for 0.99% of the sample. This specimen was CD4+ or CD8+ T cells sorted from blood, taken in a trial of the OX40 agonist ivuxolimab. All receptors derive from an adult with an advanced solid tumor such as melanoma, head and neck, liver or kidney cancer.

This clone was counted only a few times. This chain uses TRBV7-2 with TRBJ2-1, with D possibly matching TRBD2 (6 bases). This CDR3 has 13 residues. With 5 bases removed from V and 8 bases from J, the gap between germline ends came to 13 bases. Germline-derived CDR1 and CDR2 are SGHTA and FQGNSA. The CDR3 coding sequence is TGTGCCAGCAGCCCCTACTGGGAGGATGAGCAGTTCTTC. Translating gives CASSPYWEDEQFF. The variable domain in full, with the rest retrieved from reference TRBV7-2 and TRBJ2-1, is GAGVSQSPSNKVTEKGKDVELRCDPISGHTALYWYRQSLGQGLEFLIYFQGNSAPDKSGLPSDRFSAERTGGSVSTLTIQRTQQEDSAVYLCASSPYWEDEQFFGPGTRLTVL.

The rearrangement links TRBV7-9 to TRBJ1-2; D is uncertain. The CDR3 has 13 amino acids. The germline CDR1 and CDR2 sequences are SEHNR and FQNEAQ (reference sequence). The germline V and J ends were trimmed by 5 bases and 4 bases, with 11 bases remaining between them. CDR3 DNA: TGTGCCAGCAGCCCTAGCGACGGCTATGGCTACACCTTC. It is translated as CASSPSDGYGYTF.

The count of this clone is one. The chain links TRBV19 to TRBJ1-1; D is undetermined. The CDR3 contains 14 residues. Germline V CDR1 and CDR2: LNHDA, SQIVND (reference sequence). V lost 6 bases and J 1 base, leaving 12 bases between the germline ends. The CDR3 sequence is CASSREEANTEAFF. The CDR3 DNA is TGTGCCAGTAGCCGGGAGGAAGCGAACACTGAAGCTTTCTTT.

This clone has just a few counts. The genes are TRBV29-1 and TRBJ2-7; D remains ambiguous. Germline assignment: CDR1 SQVTM and CDR2 ANQGSEA. The CDR3 runs 12 residues. V shed 5 bases and J shed 0 bases, with 8 bases lying between them. CDR3 in DNA: TGCAGCGTTAAGGTGAGCTCCTACGAGCAGTACTTC. The encoded protein is CSVKVSSYEQYF.

The chain is built from TRBV7-3 and TRBJ2-2; either TRBD1 or TRBD2 may supply D (5 bases each). This CDR3 has 15 amino acids. CDR1 is SGHTA and CDR2 is FQGTGA in the germline V gene. With 4 bases removed from V and 7 bases from J, the gap between germline ends came to 16 bases. CDR3 protein: CASSSDPLGVGELFF. CDR3 sequence (DNA): TGTGCCAGCAGCTCGGACCCTTTGGGGGTCGGGGAGCTGTTTTTT.

The chain links TRBV7-6 to TRBJ2-1; D is uncertain. This CDR3 contains 13 residues. CDR1 and CDR2 from the germline V gene are SGHVS and FNYEAQ. Trimming took off 8 bases at V and 1 base at J, with 9 bases between the two ends. The CDR3, as DNA: TGTGCCAGCCAGGATAAATCCTACAATGAGCAGTTCTTC. It yields the protein CASQDKSYNEQFF.

The chain joins TRBV18 to TRBJ2-1; 7 bases agree with TRBD2. Per the germline V gene, CDR1 is KGHSH and CDR2 is LQKENI. V lost 2 bases, J lost 4 bases, and 2 bases stayed unmatched. CDR3 length equals 14 residues. CDR3 sequence: CASSPFGGYNEQFF. CDR3 nucleotides: TGTGCCAGCTCACCATTCGGGGGGTACAATGAGCAGTTCTTC.

V gene TRBV18 combines with J gene TRBJ2-7, with TRBD2 matching over 7 bases. V lost 6 bases to trimming and J lost 8 bases; unmatched junction nucleotides: 19. The CDR3 runs to 16 residues. CDR1 is KGHSH, CDR2 LQKENI, per germline. CDR3 region: CASSPVKGGTQDKQYF. CDR3 nucleotides: TGTGCCAGCTCCCCAGTAAAGGGAGGGACTCAGGACAAGCAGTACTTC. The whole variable domain, remainder taken from reference TRBV18 and TRBJ2-7, is NAGVMQNPRHLVRRRGQEARLRCSPMKGHSHVYWYRQLPEEGLKFMVYLQKENIIDESGMPKERFSAEFPKEGPSILRIQQVVRGDSAAYFCASSPVKGGTQDKQYFGPGTRLTVT.